The present T cell receptor (beta chain) was sequenced within a study of T cell responses to AZD1222 COVID-19 vaccine. General observations from the study: Of spike-specific TCRs, nearly half reportedly target regions left unmutated in variants. Among vaccine-associated CD4 TCRs, coverage spanned spike, with dominance at 160-218 and 743-854.

Profiled with immunoSEQ multiplex PCR; TCRdb holds only in-frame clones, not every one. Altogether some 150,000 clones are present, about nine tenths being singletons, with the ten largest covering more than 3.5%. This clone was picked up one time. Its antigen is still unknown. Germline CDR1 MDHEN, CDR2 SYDVKM. The ends lost 5 bases at V and 2 bases at J; junction bases unmatched: 7. CDR3 size: 15 residues. The specimen was peripheral blood, collected 28 days after the second dose of the MenACWY control vaccine. The TCR comes from an adult who received the MenACWY meningococcal vaccine as a control. The J gene is TRBJ1-1, the V gene TRBV28, with 8 bases aligning to TRBD1. This chain's CDR3 is CASSPWTGFNTEAFF. The CDR3 region has the DNA TGTGCCAGCAGTCCCTGGACAGGGTTCAACACTGAAGCTTTCTTT.